This T cell receptor beta chain emerged from a study of blood T cell repertoires in COVID-19. Background on the study: The United States, Italy and Spain provided the acute and convalescent COVID-19 samples. From T cells, B-cell-depleted T cells, or PBMCs came the material, which was cDNA or gDNA.

With V trimmed by 4 bases and J by 4 bases, 3 bases remained unmatched. This CDR3 comprises 14 residues. Germline values: CDR1 SEHNR, CDR2 FQNEAQ (reference sequence). Followed over time, Seattle patients had been enrolled while infection was active. Original processing methods: Cell counts per sample came from amplifying reference gene primers. Assay: immunoSEQ multiplex PCR; the TCRdb copy retains only in-frame clones and omits some. The V and J calls and clone size were taken over from that table, and D and trimming were inferred from the DNA. The table lists approximately 230,000 clones, about 91% of them singletons.

The chain couples TRBV7-9 to TRBJ2-2; TRBD2 aligns across 7 bases. The TCR was taken from a woman aged 25 to 45 with COVID-19, enrolled during active disease. Sequenced sample: peripheral blood. The CDR3 DNA reads TGTGCCAGCAGCTCCGGGACTATCACCGGGGAGCTGTTTTTT. Its protein product is CASSSGTITGELFF.